Included here is one T cell receptor beta chain sequence, with context. Antigen unknown. This sample was included in a study of cytomegalovirus exposure and HLA in healthy donors. General study findings and limits: Most TCR sequences were seen very rarely across donors, but some public TCRs occurred in many.

The CDR3 runs 15 residues. The V and J ends lost 3 bases and 6 bases, in that order; junction bases with no gene match: 11. Germline CDR1 MNHEY, CDR2 SMNVEV (reference sequence). The PCR had 60 Vbeta and 13 Jbeta primers. Clones were read by immunoSEQ multiplex PCR, and TCRdb kept only the in-frame ones, dropping some. The table has roughly 250,000 clones, roughly 81% seen once. This chain joins TRBV27 and TRBJ2-7; 7 bases match TRBD2. This TCR derives from a middle-aged woman in good health and CMV-seropositive. The sample comprised PBMCs. The CDR3 loop reads CASSFLDSGKSEQYF. The DNA of the CDR3 is TGTGCCAGCAGTTTTCTCGACAGCGGGAAGTCCGAGCAGTACTTC.